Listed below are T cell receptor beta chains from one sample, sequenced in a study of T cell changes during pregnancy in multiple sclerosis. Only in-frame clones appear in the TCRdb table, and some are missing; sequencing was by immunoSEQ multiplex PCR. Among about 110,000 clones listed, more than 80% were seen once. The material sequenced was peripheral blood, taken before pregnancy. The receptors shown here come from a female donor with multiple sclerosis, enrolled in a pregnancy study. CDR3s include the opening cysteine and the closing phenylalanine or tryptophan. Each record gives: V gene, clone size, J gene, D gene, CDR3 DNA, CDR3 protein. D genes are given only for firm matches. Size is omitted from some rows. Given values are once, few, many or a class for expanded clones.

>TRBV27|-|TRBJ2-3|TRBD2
TGTGCCGCCCACGGGACCCCTAGCGGGCCTCCAGATACGCAGTATTTT
CAAHGTPSGPPDTQYF
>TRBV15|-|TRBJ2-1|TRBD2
TGTGCCACCAGCAGCATTGGCGGGAGCTCCTACAATGAGCAGTTCTTC
CATSSIGGSSYNEQFF
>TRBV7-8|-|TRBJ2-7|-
TGTGCCAGCAGCTTAGATTCCTATCTCGAGCAGTACTTC
CASSLDSYLEQYF
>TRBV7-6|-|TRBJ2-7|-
TGTGCCAGCAGCGGCGAACCGGGCTACGAGCAGTACTTC
CASSGEPGYEQYF
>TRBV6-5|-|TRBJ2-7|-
TGTGCCAGCAGTTACTCGGGTAGCGGTGCCTACGAGCAGTACTTC
CASSYSGSGAYEQYF
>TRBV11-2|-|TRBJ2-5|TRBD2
TGTGCCAGCAGCTTAGATAGCACTAGCGGGGGGTTAGAGACCCAGTACTTC
CASSLDSTSGGLETQYF
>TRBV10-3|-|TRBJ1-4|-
TGTGCCATCATTCGCCATACAGGTTTTGCAACTAATGAAAAACTGTTTTTT
CAIIRHTGFATNEKLFF
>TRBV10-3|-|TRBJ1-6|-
TGTGCCATCAGTGAGCGGCGGATAAATTCACCCCTCCACTTT
CAISERRINSPLHF
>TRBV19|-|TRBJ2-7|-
TGTGCCAGTACCCCCGGAGTCAATGCCTACGAGCAGTACTTC
CASTPGVNAYEQYF
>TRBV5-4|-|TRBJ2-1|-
TGTGCCAGCAGCTTGGCGGACAGCAATGAGCAGTTCTTC
CASSLADSNEQFF
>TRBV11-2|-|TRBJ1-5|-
TGTGCCAGCAGCTTAACCAGGGGCTCCAATCAGCCCCAGCATTTT
CASSLTRGSNQPQHF
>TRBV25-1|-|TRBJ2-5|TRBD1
TGTGCCAGCAGCGCAGGGACAGGGGGCCTAACTAAGTACTTC
CASSAGTGGLTKYF
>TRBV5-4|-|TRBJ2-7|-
TGTGCCAGCAGCTTGGCTAGCTCCTACGAGCAGTACTTC
CASSLASSYEQYF
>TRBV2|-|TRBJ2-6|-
TGTGCCAGCAGGTACAGTTCACGCTCTGGGGCCAACGTCCTGACTTTC
CASRYSSRSGANVLTF
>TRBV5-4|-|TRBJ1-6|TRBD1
TGTGCCAGCAGCTTGGCGGGACAGGGACCTAATTCACCCCTCCACTTT
CASSLAGQGPNSPLHF
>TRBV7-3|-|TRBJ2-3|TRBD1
TGTGCCAGCAGTCAATACAGGGGGCAGACAGATACGCAGTATTTT
CASSQYRGQTDTQYF
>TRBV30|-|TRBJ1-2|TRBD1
TGTGCCTGGAGTGTATTGGGACAGCGGCAAAACTATGGCTACACCTTC
CAWSVLGQRQNYGYTF
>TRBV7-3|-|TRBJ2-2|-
TGTGCCAGCAGCTTAAGTGGGAGGTCGACCGGGGAGCTGTTTTTT
CASSLSGRSTGELFF
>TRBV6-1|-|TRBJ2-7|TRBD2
TGTGCCAGCAGTGAATTCGTAGCGGGGGACTATTCCTACGAGCAGTACTTC
CASSEFVAGDYSYEQYF
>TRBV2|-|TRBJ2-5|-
TGTGCCAGCAGTGAAGCCCTGAGTGTCAGGGCCCAAGAGACCCAGTACTTC
CASSEALSVRAQETQYF
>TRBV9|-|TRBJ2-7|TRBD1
TGTGCCAGCAGCGTATCTGCAGGGGGTGGAGAGCAGTACTTC
CASSVSAGGGEQYF
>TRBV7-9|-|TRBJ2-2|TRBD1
TGTGCCAGCAGCTTCGGGACAGCAAGCAGCGGGGAGCTGTTTTTT
CASSFGTASSGELFF
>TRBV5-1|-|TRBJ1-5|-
TGCGCCAGCAGCTCACAGGGAGGGCCAAATCAGCCCCAGCATTTT
CASSSQGGPNQPQHF
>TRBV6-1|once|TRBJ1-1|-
TGTGCCAGCAGTAGGGACGGAGGGACTGAAGCTTTCTTT
CASSRDGGTEAFF
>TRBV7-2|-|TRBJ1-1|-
TGTGCCAGCAGCTCCCGCGGAATGAACACTGAAGCTTTCTTT
CASSSRGMNTEAFF
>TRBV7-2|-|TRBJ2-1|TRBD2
TGTGCCAGCAGCTTACTAGCGGGAGCCCCCCCCTTCTTC
CASSLLAGAPPFF
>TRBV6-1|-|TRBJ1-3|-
TGTGCCAGCTCGAGGTCCATCGATGGAAACACCATATATTTT
CASSRSIDGNTIYF
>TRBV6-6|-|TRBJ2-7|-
-
CASSSSAAPQTEQYF
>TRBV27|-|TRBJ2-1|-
TGTGCCAGCAGTTCCCTTTTTGAGAGAAATGAGCAGTTCTTC
CASSSLFERNEQFF
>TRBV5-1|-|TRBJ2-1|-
TGCGCCAGCAGCTTGGAGCCGGGTGGTAGCGGATACAATGAGCAGTTCTTC
CASSLEPGGSGYNEQFF
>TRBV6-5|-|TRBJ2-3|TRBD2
TGTGCCAGCAGTGACGGGGGGGCCACAGATACGCAGTATTTT
CASSDGGATDTQYF
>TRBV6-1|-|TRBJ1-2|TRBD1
TGTGCCACCCGTCCCGGGACAGGGGGCTTCTATGGCTACACCTTC
CATRPGTGGFYGYTF
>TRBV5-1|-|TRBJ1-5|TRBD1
TGCGCCAGCAGCTTGGGGGACAGGGATCAGCCCCAGCATTTT
CASSLGDRDQPQHF
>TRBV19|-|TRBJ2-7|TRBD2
TGTGCCAGTAGTATAAAGAGGACTAGCGTCTACGAGCAGTACTTC
CASSIKRTSVYEQYF
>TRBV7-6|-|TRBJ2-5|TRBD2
TGTGCCAGCAGCTTAGTGGAACTAGCGGGTCAAGAGACCCAGTACTTC
CASSLVELAGQETQYF
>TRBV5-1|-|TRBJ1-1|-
TGCGCCAGCAGCTCCCGACTCGCGAACACTGAAGCTTTCTTT
CASSSRLANTEAFF
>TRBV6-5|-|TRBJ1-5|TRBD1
TGTGCCAGCAGCCGGGACAGGGGGCATGGTCAGCCCCAGCATTTT
CASSRDRGHGQPQHF
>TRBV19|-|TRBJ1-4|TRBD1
TGTGCCAGTAACAGGGGGCGGATGATTGAAAAACTGTTTTTT
CASNRGRMIEKLFF
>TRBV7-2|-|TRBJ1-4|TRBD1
TGTGCCAGCAGCTTAGCGGCCAGGGGGCAGGGAAAACTGTTTTTT
CASSLAARGQGKLFF
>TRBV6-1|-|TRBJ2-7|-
TGTGCCAGCAGACGGGACTCTTCGTGGTACGAGCAGTACTTC
CASRRDSSWYEQYF
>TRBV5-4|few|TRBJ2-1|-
TGCGCCAGCAGCCAAGAACTAGGCGGAGTTAGCAATGAGCAGTTCTTC
CASSQELGGVSNEQFF
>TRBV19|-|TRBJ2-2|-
TGTGCCAGTAGTATAGTACCCAGCACCGGGGAGCTGTTTTTT
CASSIVPSTGELFF
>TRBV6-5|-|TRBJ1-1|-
TGTGCCAGCAGTTCCCGGGGGATGGTCACTGAAGCTTTCTTT
CASSSRGMVTEAFF
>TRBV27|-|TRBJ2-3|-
TGTGCCAGCAGCCCCAGATCTAGCACAGATACGCAGTATTTT
CASSPRSSTDTQYF
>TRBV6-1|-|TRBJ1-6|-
TGTGCCAGCAGTGAATTTAGGGGGGGCAATTCACCCCTCCACTTT
CASSEFRGGNSPLHF
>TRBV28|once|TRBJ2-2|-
TGTGCCAGCAGCCCTTTGGACACCTCGAACACCGGGGAGCTGTTTTTT
CASSPLDTSNTGELFF
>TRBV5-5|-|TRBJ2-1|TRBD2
TGTGCCAGCAGCCCTCAAGCGGGAGGGGGTTACAATGAGCAGTTCTTC
CASSPQAGGGYNEQFF